The 3 T cell receptor beta chains below all came from one sample that was sequenced in a study of T cells in Graves' hyperthyroidism and ophthalmopathy. RNA transcripts gave rise to amplified TCR beta CDR3 regions. First-round RT-PCR of the TCR CDR3 relied on the HTBI primer set. TCRdb itself ran the multiplex PCR reads through MiXCR, one entry per CDR3 protein. This sample has around 540,000 distinct CDR3 sequences, with roughly 46% found just once. Sequenced: peripheral blood or thyroid tissue (not recorded which). These TCRs come from a woman between 18 and 29 years old with Graves' hyperthyroidism.

This chain links TRBV29-1 with TRBJ1-1; possibly TRBD1 for D (5 bases). Looked up from germline, CDR1 is SQVTM and CDR2 is ANQGSEA. The CDR3 runs to 13 residues. DNA of the CDR3: TGCAGGACCTCCGGGCAGGGAATCACTGAAGCTTTCTTT. Its translation: CRTSGQGITEAFF.

The chain couples TRBV12-3 or TRBV12-4 to TRBJ1-5; a weak D match, TRBD1 (5 bases). V dropped 9 bases and J dropped 0 bases, with 12 bases sitting between them. CDR3 length: 14 amino acids. As DNA, the CDR3 is TGTGCCAGTTTAAGGGACGATAGCAATCAGCCCCAGCATTTT. Protein sequence: CASLRDDSNQPQHF.

The chain combines TRBV2 with TRBJ2-7; either TRBD1 or TRBD2 may fit D (5 bases each). Looked up from germline, CDR1 is SNHLY and CDR2 is FYNNEI. The CDR3 covers 13 residues. With 11 bases removed from V and 4 bases from J, the gap between germline ends came to 18 bases. CDR3 amino acids: CAANRGSSYEQYF. The DNA for the CDR3 is TGTGCCGCCAATCGGGGCAGCTCTTACGAGCAGTACTTC.